Listed here is a single T cell receptor beta chain. Libraries were prepared by immunoSEQ multiplex PCR; TCRdb keeps only in-frame clonotypes and omits some of them. The sample carries 20,000 or so clones, about 80% recorded once. This record belongs to a study of graft-versus-host responses after intestinal transplantation. This CDR3 has 16 amino acids. Germline-derived CDR1 and CDR2 are SGHRS and YFSETQ. The ends lost 4 bases at V and 4 bases at J; junction bases unmatched: 10. The V gene is TRBV5-1, the J gene TRBJ2-1; 8 bases map to TRBD2. Sequences were derived from PBMCs, sampled 14 days after transplant. The receptor was isolated from a human patient who received an intestinal transplant, so some T cells may come from the graft donor. CDR3 sequence reads: CASSRGGAGVYNEQFF. The CDR3 DNA reads TGCGCCAGCAGCAGGGGTGGAGCGGGGGTTTACAATGAGCAGTTCTTC.